Each of the 3 T cell receptor beta chains below was sequenced from the same sample in a study of OX40 agonist ivuxolimab in advanced cancers. Library preparation employed the immunoSEQ multiplex PCR assay. In TCRdb, the immuneACCESS table is reduced to in-frame sequences with V and J assigned. These tables do not hold every clone; where another copy was compared, an unresolved V gene accounts for under half, and the others remain unexplained. The sample profile shows some 80,000 clones; about 88% of them were found once. 0.6% to 0.9% of the sample goes to the ten largest clones. Sequenced here: CD4+ or CD8+ T cells sorted from blood, sampled in a trial of the OX40 agonist ivuxolimab. These receptors came from an adult with an advanced solid tumor such as melanoma, head and neck, liver or kidney cancer.

This rearrangement joins TRBV15 to TRBJ2-5; TRBD2 is a possible D gene (5 bases). The V end lost 0 bases, the J end lost 2 bases, and 10 bases lay between the germline ends. The CDR3 consists of 15 residues. CDR1 and CDR2 from the germline V gene are LNHNV and YYDKDF (reference sequence). The CDR3, as DNA: TGTGCCACCAGCAGAGATCTTACGGGACAAGAGACCCAGTACTTC. Translated, it gives CATSRDLTGQETQYF.

V is TRBV7-8 and J is TRBJ1-2; possibly TRBD1 for D (5 bases). Germline V CDR1 and CDR2: SGHVS, FQNEAQ. V gave up 5 bases and J gave up 1 base, with 8 bases separating them. The CDR3 contains 13 residues. The CDR3 spells CASSTDNNYGYTF. DNA for the CDR3: TGTGCCAGCAGCACGGACAATAACTATGGCTACACCTTC.

CDR3 nucleotide sequence: TGTGCCAGCAGCTTAGTGGTCTCCTACGAGCAGTACTTC. Its translation: CASSLVVSYEQYF. The V gene is TRBV7-8, the J gene TRBJ2-7, with D unresolved. V shed 1 base and J shed 0 bases, with 4 bases lying between them. This CDR3 spans 13 amino acids. Germline CDR1 SGHVS, CDR2 FQNEAQ.